A single sample is the source of the 2 T cell receptor beta chains below, sequenced in a study of control samples from healthy donors and cancer patients. Here immunoSEQ multiplex PCR was the method, and the copy in TCRdb shows in-frame clones only, minus some. This repertoire includes fewer than 200,000 clones. The material sequenced was blood. The receptors were gathered from a woman aged 30 to 39 in good health.

V and J are TRBV19 and TRBJ1-1; D unclear. The germline V and J ends were trimmed by 0 bases and 1 base, with 6 bases remaining between them. This CDR3 comprises 14 residues. Per germline, CDR1 LNHDA and CDR2 SQIVND (reference sequence). The CDR3 DNA is TGTGCCAGTAGTATAGACCTAAGGAACACTGAAGCTTTCTTT. Amino acids: CASSIDLRNTEAFF.

The chain is built from TRBV6-4 and TRBJ2-2; D possibly uses TRBD1 or TRBD2 (5 bases each). This CDR3 has 14 residues. Germline assignment: CDR1 MRHNA and CDR2 SNTAGT. V was cut by 7 bases and J by 2 bases, with 11 bases left in between. The CDR3 reads CASTGDLNTGELFF. CDR3 in DNA: TGTGCCAGCACTGGGGACCTTAACACCGGGGAGCTGTTTTTT.